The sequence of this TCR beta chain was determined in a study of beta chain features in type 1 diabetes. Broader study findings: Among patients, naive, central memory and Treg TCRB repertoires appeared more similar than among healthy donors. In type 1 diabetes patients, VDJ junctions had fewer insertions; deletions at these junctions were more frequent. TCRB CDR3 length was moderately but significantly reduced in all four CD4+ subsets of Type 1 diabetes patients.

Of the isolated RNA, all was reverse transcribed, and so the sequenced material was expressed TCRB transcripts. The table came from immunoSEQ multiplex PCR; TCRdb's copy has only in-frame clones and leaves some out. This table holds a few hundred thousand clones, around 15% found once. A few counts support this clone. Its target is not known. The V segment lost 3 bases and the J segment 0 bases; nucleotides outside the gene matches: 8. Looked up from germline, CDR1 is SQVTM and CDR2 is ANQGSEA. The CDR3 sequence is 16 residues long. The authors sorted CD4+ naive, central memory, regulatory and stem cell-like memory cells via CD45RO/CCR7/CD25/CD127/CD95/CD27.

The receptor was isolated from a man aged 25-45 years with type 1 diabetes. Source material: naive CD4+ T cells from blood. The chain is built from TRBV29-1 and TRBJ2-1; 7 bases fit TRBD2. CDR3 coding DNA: TGCAGCGTTGAGTTCCTAGCGGCAAGCTCCTACAATGAGCAGTTCTTC. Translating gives CSVEFLAASSYNEQFF.